These 27 T cell receptor beta chains came from one sample sequenced in a study of Graves' ophthalmopathy and Graves' hyperthyroidism. RNA transcripts were the source from which TCR beta CDR3 regions were amplified. After a first-round RT-PCR with HTBI primers, a second-round multiplex PCR was run. Each CDR3 protein gets one entry after TCRdb re-called the multiplex PCR reads with MiXCR. The table records approximately 330,000 distinct CDR3 sequences, 17% of them present only once. Sample: peripheral blood. The receptors come from an adult man with Graves' ophthalmopathy.

This clonotype appeared many times. The chain is built from TRBV28 and TRBJ2-2, with TRBD2 identical over 11 bases. The trim removed 6 bases at V and 4 bases at J, leaving 4 bases unmatched. Germline V lookup: CDR1 MDHEN, CDR2 SYDVKM. The CDR3 is 15 amino acids. CDR3 amino acids: CASRQLAGATGELFF. CDR3 nucleotides: TGTGCCAGCAGGCAACTAGCGGGGGCCACCGGGGAGCTGTTTTTT.

At least ten counts were recorded for this clonotype. V and J are TRBV12-3 or TRBV12-4 and TRBJ1-5; TRBD1 is a possible D gene (6 bases). This CDR3 is 16 amino acids long. Trimming stripped 5 bases from V and 6 bases from J, with 20 bases between. The CDR3 here is CASSPPGLIRGQPQHF. CDR3 nucleotide sequence: TGTGCCAGCAGTCCACCGGGACTAATCAGGGGTCAGCCCCAGCATTTT.

The table lists this clonotype with many counts. V usage is TRBV12-3 or TRBV12-4 and J usage is TRBJ2-6; no firm D call. V shed 7 bases and J shed 0 bases, with 7 bases lying between them. The CDR3 sequence is 14 residues long. The CDR3 DNA reads TGTGCCAGCAAAAGAAGCTCTGGGGCCAACGTCCTGACTTTC. Its protein product is CASKRSSGANVLTF.

The chain recombines TRBV6-5 with TRBJ2-7, with D perhaps matching TRBD1 (6 bases). The CDR3 runs 13 residues. In germline, CDR1 is MNHEY, CDR2 SVGAGI. V was trimmed by 2 bases and J by 6 bases, leaving 11 bases between them. CDR3: CASSYPGAGEQYF. CDR3 nucleotides: TGTGCCAGCAGTTACCCAGGGGCGGGCGAGCAGTACTTC.

This clonotype was detected many times. J is TRBJ1-1 and V is TRBV7-2; D perhaps matches TRBD1 (6 bases). V was pared by 5 bases and J by 1 base, with 11 bases between. There are 14 residues in the CDR3. CDR1 SGHTA and CDR2 FQGNSA come from the germline V gene. The CDR3 sequence: CASSRDRTNTEAFF. CDR3 bases: TGTGCCAGCAGCAGAGACAGGACGAACACTGAAGCTTTCTTT.

V usage is TRBV27 and J usage is TRBJ1-3; TRBD1 matches 10 bases. The CDR3 runs to 19 residues. CDR1 MNHEY and CDR2 SMNVEV come from the germline V gene (reference sequence). V was clipped by 6 bases and J by 2 bases; unmatched bases: 16. Written as DNA, the CDR3 is TGTGCCAGCAGCCTATATGGGGTGAGGGACAGGGGCCCTGGAAACACCATATATTTT. Amino acid sequence: CASSLYGVRDRGPGNTIYF.

In this sample, this clonotype turned up many times. J is TRBJ2-7 and V is TRBV5-1, with unresolved D. CDR3 length: 16 residues. The V gene's germline CDR1 is SGHRS and CDR2 YFSETQ. Trimming took off 0 bases at V and 3 bases at J, with 16 bases between the two ends. CDR3 region: CASSLVPAGEVYEQYF. Written as DNA, the CDR3 is TGCGCCAGCAGCTTGGTGCCTGCAGGAGAAGTCTACGAGCAGTACTTC.

This rearrangement joins TRBV30 to TRBJ2-2; D perhaps matches TRBD1 (5 bases). This CDR3 has 13 residues. V lost 3 bases to trimming and J lost 6 bases, with 11 bases between them. From germline, CDR1 is GTSNPN and CDR2 SVGIG (reference sequence). The CDR3 DNA reads as TGTGCCTGGAGCCCAGGGTACGCCGGGGAGCTGTTTTTT. Its protein product is CAWSPGYAGELFF.

At least ten counts were recorded for this clonotype. V and J are TRBV6-5 and TRBJ2-2, with 10 positions matching TRBD2. The CDR3 is made up of 19 amino acids. V was pared by 6 bases and J by 7 bases, with 20 bases of the junction left unmatched. Germline assignment: CDR1 MNHEY and CDR2 SVGAGI. CDR3: CASSLEVAGGTERVGELFF. CDR3 in DNA: TGTGCCAGCAGCCTCGAGGTAGCGGGGGGTACGGAGCGGGTCGGGGAGCTGTTTTTT.

This chain links TRBV14 with TRBJ2-7; D gene ambiguous. Germline CDR1 reads SGHDN; CDR2 reads FVKESK. Trimming pared 2 bases from V and 1 base from J, leaving 15 bases between. The CDR3 is made up of 16 amino acids. In nucleotides, the CDR3 is TGTGCCAGCAGCCAAACCCATATAGGGCAGTCCTACGAGCAGTACTTC. This encodes CASSQTHIGQSYEQYF.

This chain links TRBV6-1 with TRBJ1-5; TRBD1 might be the D (6 bases). Germline V lookup: CDR1 MNHNS, CDR2 SASEGT. The CDR3 totals 15 residues. V dropped 6 bases and J dropped 3 bases, with 15 bases sitting between them. The DNA for the CDR3 is TGTGCCAGCAGGGATACAGGGTGGTACAATCAGCCCCAGCATTTT. It yields the protein CASRDTGWYNQPQHF.

The CDR3 is CASEFEGVGQPQHF. The CDR3 DNA sequence: TGTGCCAGCGAATTTGAGGGGGTGGGTCAGCCCCAGCATTTT. The chain has TRBV6-2 or TRBV6-3 and TRBJ1-5; TRBD1 might be the D (6 bases). The CDR3 runs to 14 residues. V was cut by 8 bases and J by 6 bases, with 17 bases left in between. The germline gives CDR1 MNHEY, CDR2 SVGEGT.

This clonotype appeared many times. This chain uses TRBV5-1 with TRBJ2-4; D possibly uses TRBD1 or TRBD2 (5 bases each). The germline V gene encodes CDR1 SGHRS and CDR2 YFSETQ. The V end was cut by 3 bases, the J end by 6 bases, with 10 bases between. The CDR3 has 13 amino acids. The CDR3: CASSWGPGNIQYF. Written as DNA, the CDR3 is TGCGCCAGCAGCTGGGGACCGGGAAACATTCAGTACTTC.

This clonotype was seen a handful of times. This may come from a read error, since a much larger clone is one base off. The genes are TRBV3-1 and TRBJ2-5; the D is unclear. This CDR3 spans 13 amino acids. Trimming pared 3 bases from V and 0 bases from J, leaving 5 bases between. Germline V gene sequence: CDR1 LGHDT, CDR2 YNNKEL (reference sequence). CDR3 loop: CASSQANQETQYF. In nucleotides, the CDR3 is TGTGCCAGCAGCCAGGCCAACCAAGAGACCCAGTACTTC.

This clonotype was counted ten times or more. This sequence joins TRBV25-1 and TRBJ1-2; 7 bases match TRBD1. The CDR3 covers 12 residues. Germline V gene sequence: CDR1 MGHDK, CDR2 SYGVNS. V gave up 4 bases and J gave up 8 bases; unmatched junction bases: 4. The CDR3 coding sequence is TGTGCCAGCAGTGCAGGGGACAGCGGCTACACCTTC. This gives the protein CASSAGDSGYTF.

In this sample, this clonotype turned up many times. The gene calls are TRBV3-1 and TRBJ2-7; 9 positions agree with TRBD2. Unmatched junction bases numbered 7, after V lost 0 bases and J lost 4 bases. In germline, CDR1 is LGHDT, CDR2 YNNKEL (reference sequence). The CDR3 length is 16 residues. CDR3 DNA: TGTGCCAGCAGCCAAGAAGCGCGGGGGGGCAGGTACGAGCAGTACTTC. Amino acids: CASSQEARGGRYEQYF.

This clonotype was detected many times. Here the CDR3 reads CAWSAGGNTEAFF. DNA for the CDR3: TGTGCCTGGAGTGCGGGTGGGAACACTGAAGCTTTCTTT. This chain connects TRBV30 to TRBJ1-1; D is uncertain. Germline V gene lookup returns CDR1 GTSNPN and CDR2 SVGIG (reference sequence). V shed 1 base and J shed 1 base, with 7 bases lying between them. This CDR3 comprises 13 residues. The entire variable domain, with the rest obtained from reference TRBV30 and TRBJ1-1, is as follows: SQTIHQWPATLVQPVGSPLSLECTVEGTSNPNLYWYRQAAGRGLQLLFYSVGIGQISSEVPQNLSASRPQDRQFILSSKKLLLSDSGFYLCAWSAGGNTEAFFGQGTRLTVV.

This clonotype was recorded many times. The genes are TRBV6-2 or TRBV6-3 and TRBJ1-3; D remains ambiguous. Trimming took off 7 bases at V and 0 bases at J, with 16 bases between the two ends. The CDR3 contains 16 residues. Per germline, CDR1 MNHEY and CDR2 SVGEGT. CDR3 sequence reads: CASTPQLRHSGNTIYF. In DNA, the CDR3 is TGTGCCAGCACCCCACAACTAAGACACTCTGGAAACACCATATATTTT.

The sample holds a few counts of this clonotype. The chain recombines TRBV2 with TRBJ2-5; no definite D call. Trimming shortened V by 3 bases and J by 2 bases, and 7 bases separated the two germline ends. The CDR3 spans 13 residues. Germline V gene data show CDR1 as SNHLY and CDR2 as FYNNEI. The CDR3, as DNA: TGTGCCAGCAGTGATCCCGGTCAAGAGACCCAGTACTTC. It specifies CASSDPGQETQYF.

This clonotype was seen repeatedly, ten times or more. The chain employs TRBV6-2 or TRBV6-3 and TRBJ1-2; 10 nucleotides line up with TRBD1. The CDR3 is made up of 14 amino acids. Germline trimming cut 4 bases from V and 6 bases from J; bases unmatched to any gene: 5. Germline loops: CDR1 MNHEY, CDR2 SVGEGT. The CDR3 coding sequence is TGTGCCAGCAGTTTAAGGACAGGGGGACATGGCTACACCTTC. Its protein is CASSLRTGGHGYTF.

The DNA for the CDR3 is TGTGCCAGCAGTGTCACCGGGACAGGGAATCAGCCCCAGCATTTT. It codes for CASSVTGTGNQPQHF. J is TRBJ1-5 and V is TRBV6-1, with TRBD1 matching 9 bases. The CDR3 has 15 residues. The germline CDR1 and CDR2 sequences are MNHNS and SASEGT. J gave up 4 bases and V 4 bases, and 5 bases lay outside the gene matches.

On this clonotype itself: The junction departs from the called germline gene at one end, perhaps through a read error. The rearrangement links TRBV18 to TRBJ1-5; 7 nucleotides align to TRBD1. The CDR3 loop spans 17 amino acids. Germline assignment: CDR1 KGHSH and CDR2 LQKENI. Here the CDR3 reads CASSTTTGIDSNQPQHF. CDR3 in DNA: TGCGCCAGCTCAACTACGACAGGGATAGATAGCAATCAGCCCCAGCATTTT.

The chain employs TRBV24-1 and TRBJ2-7; the D gene could be TRBD1 or TRBD2 (5 bases each). Germline CDR1 KGHDR, CDR2 SFDVKD. The CDR3 is made up of 14 amino acids. The V end lost 5 bases, the J end lost 5 bases, and 15 bases lay between the germline ends. The CDR3 DNA sequence: TGTGCCACCAGTGGTACGGGACCGACCCACGAGCAGTACTTC. Encoded protein: CATSGTGPTHEQYF.

The chain links TRBV7-8 to TRBJ2-5; 7 nucleotides match TRBD1. The germline gives CDR1 SGHVS, CDR2 FQNEAQ. The CDR3 is made up of 13 amino acids. V lost 4 bases, J lost 9 bases, and 8 bases stayed unmatched. The CDR3 loop reads CASSSADRAAQYF. CDR3 in DNA: TGTGCCAGCAGCTCCGCTGACAGGGCGGCCCAGTACTTC.

This clonotype has at least ten counts. The CDR3 reads CAYKPGVPEAFF. CDR3 nucleotides: TGTGCCTATAAACCAGGGGTGCCTGAAGCTTTCTTT. The chain combines TRBV30 with TRBJ1-1, with TRBD1 as a possible D gene (6 bases). Germline CDR1 is GTSNPN and CDR2 is SVGIG (reference sequence). The CDR3 has 12 amino acids. The ends were cut back, 7 bases at V and 6 bases at J, with 15 bases in the middle.

The DNA of the CDR3 is TGTGCCAGCAGGCCCCGGTTTAGAACGACCTCCTACGAGCAGTACTTC. Residues: CASRPRFRTTSYEQYF. This rearrangement joins TRBV2 to TRBJ2-7; D not certain. The CDR3 runs to 16 residues. Trimming pared 6 bases from V and 0 bases from J, leaving 18 bases between. CDR1 is SNHLY and CDR2 is FYNNEI in the germline V gene.

This clonotype was recorded many times. This sequence joins TRBV5-4 and TRBJ2-7; 8 nucleotides line up with TRBD1. With V trimmed by 3 bases and J by 6 bases, 8 bases remained unmatched. The V gene's germline CDR1 is SGHNT and CDR2 YYREEE (reference sequence). This CDR3 is 14 amino acids long. This chain's CDR3 is CASSSPGQAFEQYF. CDR3 sequence (DNA): TGTGCCAGCAGCTCGCCGGGACAGGCCTTCGAGCAGTACTTC.